The T cell receptor (beta chain) described here comes from a study of blood T cell repertoires in COVID-19. Study-level background: The United States, Italy and Spain supplied acute and convalescent COVID-19 samples. The cDNA or gDNA used as material had been derived from T cells, B-cell-depleted T cells, or PBMCs.

Losses at the gene ends were 5 bases for V and 1 base for J; bases not matched to a gene: 8. CDR1 and CDR2 from the germline V gene are SGHNT and YYREEE (reference sequence). The CDR3 is 16 amino acids. Original processing methods: For nucleated cells, counts were estimated from reference gene primer amplification. Profiled with immunoSEQ multiplex PCR; TCRdb holds only in-frame clones, not every one. Clone size and V and J calls were adopted from that table, with D and trimming inferred from the DNA. The table lists around 100,000 clones, over 75% of them singletons. The chain uses TRBV5-4 and TRBJ2-4, with TRBD2 matching 8 bases. The specimen was peripheral blood. The source is a human donor in a cohort sampled during active COVID-19. The CDR3 loop reads CASSRGGRGAKNIQYF. The CDR3 region has the DNA TGTGCCAGCAGTCGGGGGGGCAGGGGCGCCAAAAACATTCAGTACTTC.